This T cell receptor beta chain was sequenced during a study of blood T cell repertoires in COVID-19. Methods used by the authors: Researchers report that nucleated cell counts were estimated from reference gene primer amplification. Sequencing used immunoSEQ multiplex PCR; TCRdb keeps in-frame clones, though not all of them. D and trimming come from the DNA, and the V and J calls and clone size come from that table. The sample includes around 150,000 clones, approximately 75% seen only once; the top ten take approximately 10%. This CDR3 is built from 15 residues. Germline values: CDR1 MNHEY, CDR2 SVGAGI. Trimming stripped 7 bases from V and 4 bases from J, with 17 bases between.

Sequencing was carried out using peripheral blood. This sequence originates from a human donor in a cohort sampled during active COVID-19. The genes are TRBV6-5 and TRBJ1-3, with D unclear. DNA of the CDR3: TGTGCCAGCACCCTCCGGGGAACAGCAGGAAACACCATATATTTT. Its translation is CASTLRGTAGNTIYF.